This T cell receptor beta chain was obtained from a study of T cell repertoires in cytomegalovirus infection. On the study more broadly: Indicated by public TCR beta signatures were CMV infection and matching HLA type.

Notes on this clonotype: No antigen is known for it.

Findings and caveats of the study: CMV-specific TCR beta clonotypes restricted by HLA-C dominated the ex vivo response. Identification of carriers of CMV plus the relevant HLA was performed using cumulative public TCR beta family frequency.

The CDR3 totals 15 residues. Germline V gene sequence: CDR1 SGHTA, CDR2 FQGTGA. V lost 4 bases and J lost 4; bases outside the gene matches: 7. TCRdb redid the calling of the reads with MiXCR, one entry per CDR3 protein. This table holds roughly 500,000 distinct CDR3 sequences, roughly a third found once. The origin of this receptor is a human donor in good health (CMV status not recorded). Some clones in this sample may be carry-over from other donors' samples. The chain recombines TRBV7-3 with TRBJ1-2; 9 bases are a match to TRBD1. The material sequenced was cultured PBMCs, taken from culture after CMV antigen stimulation. CDR3 loop: CASSSRDREIYGYTF. The CDR3 DNA is TGTGCCAGCAGCTCGAGGGACAGGGAGATCTATGGCTACACCTTC.